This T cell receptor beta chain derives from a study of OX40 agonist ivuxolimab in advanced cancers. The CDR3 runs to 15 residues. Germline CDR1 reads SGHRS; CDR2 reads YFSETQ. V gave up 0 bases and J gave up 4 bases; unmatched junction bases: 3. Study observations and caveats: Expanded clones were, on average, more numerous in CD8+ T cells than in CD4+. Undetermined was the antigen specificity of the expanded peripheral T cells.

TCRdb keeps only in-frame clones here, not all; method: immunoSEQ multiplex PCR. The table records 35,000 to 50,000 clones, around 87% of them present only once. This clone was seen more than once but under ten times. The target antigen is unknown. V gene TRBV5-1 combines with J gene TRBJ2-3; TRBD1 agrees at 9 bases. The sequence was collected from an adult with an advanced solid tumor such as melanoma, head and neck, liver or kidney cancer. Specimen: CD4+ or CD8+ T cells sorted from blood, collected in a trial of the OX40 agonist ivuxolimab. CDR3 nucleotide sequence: TGCGCCAGCAGCTTGGGGACAGGGGTCTCAGATACGCAGTATTTT. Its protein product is CASSLGTGVSDTQYF.